Sequencing of this TCR beta chain was carried out in a study of tumor-infiltrating lymphocytes in primary liver carcinoma. For this clonotype: Without the conserved terminal phenylalanine or tryptophan, this CDR3 likely stems from a read error. The DNA is left out, because the CDR3 cannot be placed on it with certainty; the CDR3 is given as TCRdb lists it.

Starting material of 450 to 500 ng total RNA yielded TCR beta cDNA via a constant-region primer. Three rounds of nested multiplex PCR with slightly modified ARM-PCR produced TCR beta libraries. MiXCR, run by TCRdb on the multiplex PCR reads, gives a single entry per CDR3 protein. The table records some 94,000 distinct CDR3 sequences, about three quarters of them present only once. Co-extracted RNA and DNA came from about 20-30 mg of unsorted bulk tissue. The source is an older woman with primary liver carcinoma and hepatitis B virus infection. Sequenced material: liver tumor tissue from sampling region 5. As for subset: tumor region T5, tumor centre.

This CDR3 is CAWSITGEQYL. The rearrangement links TRBV30 to TRBJ2-7; the DNA was not used to check the table's D call, TRBD1. Germline V gene data show CDR1 as GTSNPN and CDR2 as SVGIG (reference sequence). 11 amino acids form the CDR3, both terminal residues included.